This T cell receptor (beta chain) originates from a study of beta chain features in type 1 diabetes. This clone was recorded a few times. Antigen unknown. The sample holds other DNA sequences that translate to the same CDR3. Germline V gene lookup returns CDR1 SGHNT and CDR2 YYREEE (reference sequence). The V segment lost 2 bases and the J segment 1 base; nucleotides outside the gene matches: 1. The CDR3 runs 14 residues. Study-level results: All four CD4+ subsets from Type 1 diabetes patients carried moderately but significantly shorter TCRB CDR3s. Reduced insertions and increased deletions marked VDJ junctions in type 1 diabetes patients.

The study reverse transcribed the entire isolated RNA, so it sequenced expressed TCRB transcripts. Here immunoSEQ multiplex PCR was the method, and the copy in TCRdb shows in-frame clones only, minus some. The sample yields about 650,000 clones, 9.5% to 15% seen once. The specimen sequenced was naive CD4+ T cells from blood. The TCR originated in a man aged 25-40 years with type 1 diabetes. This chain links TRBV5-4 with TRBJ2-7, with 9 nucleotides matching TRBD1. In DNA form, the CDR3 reads TGTGCCAGCAGCTTCGGGACAGGGTCCTACGAGCAGTACTTC. Protein sequence: CASSFGTGSYEQYF. Full variable domain (rest looked up from reference TRBV5-4 and TRBJ2-7): ETGVTQSPTHLIKTRGQQVTLRCSSQSGHNTVSWYQQALGQGPQFIFQYYREEENGRGNFPPRFSGLQFPNYSSELNVNALELDDSALYLCASSFGTGSYEQYFGPGTRLTVT.